This T cell receptor beta chain is drawn from a study of blood T cell repertoires in COVID-19. Study context: Material from acute and convalescent COVID-19 was sourced from the United States, Italy and Spain. Nucleic acid was either cDNA or gDNA, and it came from T cells, B-cell-depleted T cells, or PBMCs.

Original handling: From reference gene primer amplification, estimates of nucleated cell counts were derived. The table came from immunoSEQ multiplex PCR; TCRdb's copy has only in-frame clones and leaves some out. The V and J calls and clone size are taken from that table; D and trimming were inferred from the DNA. Here the sample spans tens of thousands of clones, around 85% being singletons. Trimming pared 5 bases from V and 0 bases from J, leaving 14 bases between. The CDR3 extends over 16 amino acids. CDR1 is LNHDA and CDR2 is SQIVND in the germline V gene (reference sequence). The clonotype comes from a man older than 75 with acute or convalescent COVID-19. The sample comprised peripheral blood. The chain is built from TRBV19 and TRBJ1-3; D call uncertain. The chain's CDR3 is CASSVGLPYSGNTIYF. In nucleotides, the CDR3 is TGTGCCAGTAGTGTTGGACTGCCGTACTCTGGAAACACCATATATTTT.